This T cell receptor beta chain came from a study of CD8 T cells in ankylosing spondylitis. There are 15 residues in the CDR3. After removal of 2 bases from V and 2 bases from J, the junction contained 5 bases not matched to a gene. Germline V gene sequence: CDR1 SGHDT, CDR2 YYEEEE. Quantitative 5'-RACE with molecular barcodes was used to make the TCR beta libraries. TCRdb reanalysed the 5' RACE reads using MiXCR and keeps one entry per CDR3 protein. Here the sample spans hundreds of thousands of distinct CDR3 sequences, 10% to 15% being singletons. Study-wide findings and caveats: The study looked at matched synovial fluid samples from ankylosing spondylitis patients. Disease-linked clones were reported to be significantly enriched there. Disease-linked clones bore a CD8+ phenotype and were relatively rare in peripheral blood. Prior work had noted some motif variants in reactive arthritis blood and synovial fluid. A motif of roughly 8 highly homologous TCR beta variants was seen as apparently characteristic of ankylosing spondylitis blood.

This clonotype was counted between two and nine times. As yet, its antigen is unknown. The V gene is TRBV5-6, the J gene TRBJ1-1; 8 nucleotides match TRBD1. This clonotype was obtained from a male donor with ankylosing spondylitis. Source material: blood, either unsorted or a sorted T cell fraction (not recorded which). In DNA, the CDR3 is TGTGCCAGCAGCTTCCAGGACAGGGTAAACACTGAAGCTTTCTTT. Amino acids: CASSFQDRVNTEAFF.